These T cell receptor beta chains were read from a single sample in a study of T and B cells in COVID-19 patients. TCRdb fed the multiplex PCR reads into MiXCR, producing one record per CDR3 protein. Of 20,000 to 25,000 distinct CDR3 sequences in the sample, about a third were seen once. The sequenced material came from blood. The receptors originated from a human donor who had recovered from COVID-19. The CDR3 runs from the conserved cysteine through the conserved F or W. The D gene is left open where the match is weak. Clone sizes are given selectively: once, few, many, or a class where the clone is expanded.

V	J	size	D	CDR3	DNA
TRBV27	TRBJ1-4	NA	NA	CASSPGGGWGTNEKLFF	TGTGCCAGCAGTCCGGGAGGGGGTTGGGGAACTAATGAAAAACTGTTTTTT
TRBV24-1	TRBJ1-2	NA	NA	CATSDPTGSYGYTF	TGTGCCACCAGTGATCCTACAGGGTCCTATGGCTACACCTTC
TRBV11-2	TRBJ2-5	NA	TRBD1	CASSLDTGGYETQYF	TGTGCCAGCAGCTTAGACACAGGGGGGTACGAGACCCAGTACTTC
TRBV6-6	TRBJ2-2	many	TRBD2	CASRPRGGNTGELFF	TGTGCCAGCCGCCCCCGGGGGGGAAACACCGGGGAGCTGTTTTTT
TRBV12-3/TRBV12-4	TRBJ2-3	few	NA	CASTSWGPSTDTQYF	TGTGCCAGCACTAGCTGGGGTCCTAGCACAGATACGCAGTATTTT
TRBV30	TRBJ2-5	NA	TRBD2	CAWSPSGGAETQYF	TGTGCCTGGAGTCCTAGCGGGGGGGCGGAGACCCAGTACTTC
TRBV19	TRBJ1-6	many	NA	CASRTVGGFSPLHF	TGTGCCAGTAGGACTGTTGGCGGCTTTTCACCCCTCCACTTT
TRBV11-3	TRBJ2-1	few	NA	CASSLSREEQFF	TGTGCCAGCAGCTTAAGTCGAGAGGAGCAGTTCTTC
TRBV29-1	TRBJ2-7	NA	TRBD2	CSVEMGTSGGYEQYF	TGCAGCGTTGAAATGGGGACTAGCGGGGGCTACGAGCAGTACTTC
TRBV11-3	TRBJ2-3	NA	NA	CASSLQSGLDTQYF	TGTGCCAGCAGCTTACAATCGGGGCTTGATACGCAGTATTTT
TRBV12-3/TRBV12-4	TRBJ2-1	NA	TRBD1	CASRARGPGSF	TGTGCCAGCAGAGCCAGGGGGCCCGGGTCCTTC
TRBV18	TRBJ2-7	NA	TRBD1	CASSPLPGQAPYEQYF	TGTGCCAGCTCACCGTTACCGGGACAGGCCCCCTACGAGCAGTACTTC
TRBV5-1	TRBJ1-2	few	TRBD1	CASSLGGQSFYGYTF	TGCGCCAGCAGCTTGGGGGGACAGAGTTTCTATGGCTACACCTTC
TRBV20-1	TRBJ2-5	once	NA	CSARPSDTQKETQYF	TGCAGTGCTAGACCCAGTGACACCCAGAAGGAGACCCAGTACTTC
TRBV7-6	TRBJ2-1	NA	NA	CASRPGLGGRNNEQFF	TGTGCCAGCAGACCTGGGCTCGGGGGGCGGAACAATGAGCAGTTCTTC
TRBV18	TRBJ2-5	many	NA	CASSPSYQETQYF	TGTGCCAGCTCACCTTCGTACCAAGAGACCCAGTACTTC
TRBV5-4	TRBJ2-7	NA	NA	CASSPTSDYEQYF	TGTGCCAGCAGTCCGACATCGGACTACGAGCAGTACTTC
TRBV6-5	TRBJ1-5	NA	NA	CASSPNNQPQHF	TGTGCCAGCAGCCCAAACAATCAGCCCCAGCATTTT
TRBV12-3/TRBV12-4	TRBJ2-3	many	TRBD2	CASSNLAGLADTQYF	TGTGCCAGCAGCAATCTAGCGGGGCTGGCAGATACGCAGTATTTT
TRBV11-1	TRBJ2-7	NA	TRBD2	CASSPVAAGGPYEQYF	TGTGCCAGCAGCCCAGTGGCTGCGGGGGGACCCTACGAGCAGTACTTC
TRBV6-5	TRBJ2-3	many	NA	CASTPGSAGAITDTQYF	TGTGCCAGCACCCCAGGGTCGGCAGGGGCAATCACAGATACGCAGTATTTT
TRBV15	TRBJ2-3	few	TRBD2	CATSRDWAGGPKDTQYF	TGTGCCACCAGCAGAGATTGGGCGGGGGGGCCCAAAGATACGCAGTATTTT
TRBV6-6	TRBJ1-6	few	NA	CASSYSSPLHF	TGTGCCAGCAGTTACTCTTCACCCCTCCACTTT
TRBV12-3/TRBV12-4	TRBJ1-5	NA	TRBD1	CASRPGTASNQPQHF	TGTGCCAGCAGGCCAGGGACAGCTAGCAATCAGCCCCAGCATTTT
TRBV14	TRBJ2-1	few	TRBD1	CASSTTGTGSQFF	TGTGCCAGCAGCACTACCGGGACAGGGTCGCAGTTCTTC
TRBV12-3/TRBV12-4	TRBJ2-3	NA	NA	CASSDRRAQYF	TGTGCCAGCTCGGATCGGCGGGCGCAGTATTTT
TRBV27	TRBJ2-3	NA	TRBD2	CASSSPGLADTQYF	TGTGCCAGCAGTTCACCGGGACTAGCAGATACGCAGTATTTT
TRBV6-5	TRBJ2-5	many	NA	CASSPHSDGIGGRETQYF	TGTGCCAGCAGTCCGCACTCCGACGGGATCGGGGGGCGGGAGACCCAGTACTTC
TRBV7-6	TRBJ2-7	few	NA	CASSLQETYEQYF	TGTGCCAGCAGCTTACAGGAAACCTACGAGCAGTACTTC
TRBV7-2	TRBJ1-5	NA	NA	CASSLAGGNQPQHF	TGTGCCAGCAGCTTGGCCGGGGGCAATCAGCCCCAGCATTTT
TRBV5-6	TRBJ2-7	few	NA	CASSLGGIYEQYF	TGTGCCAGCAGCTTGGGGGGGATCTACGAGCAGTACTTC
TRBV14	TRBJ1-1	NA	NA	CASSQDGRSNTEAFF	TGTGCCAGCAGCCAAGATGGTCGTTCGAACACTGAAGCTTTCTTT
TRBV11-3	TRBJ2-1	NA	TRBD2	CASSTHRGASGGGYNEQFF	TGTGCCAGCAGCACCCACAGGGGGGCTAGCGGGGGGGGGTACAATGAGCAGTTCTTC
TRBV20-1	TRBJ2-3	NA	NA	CSASPGATTPTDTQYF	TGCAGTGCTAGCCCAGGGGCGACAACCCCCACAGATACGCAGTATTTT
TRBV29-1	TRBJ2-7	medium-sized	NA	CSVSGPPTYEQYF	TGCAGCGTTTCGGGACCGCCGACCTACGAGCAGTACTTC
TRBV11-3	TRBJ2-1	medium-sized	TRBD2	CASSLGTSGGPYNEQFF	TGTGCCAGCAGCCTCGGGACTAGCGGGGGGCCTTACAATGAGCAGTTCTTC
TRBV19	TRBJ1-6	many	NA	CASRGLGDNSPLHF	TGTGCCAGTAGAGGGTTGGGGGATAATTCACCCCTCCACTTT
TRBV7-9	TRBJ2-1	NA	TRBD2	CASSPLGGGDEQFF	TGTGCCAGCAGCCCCCTGGGCGGGGGGGATGAGCAGTTCTTC
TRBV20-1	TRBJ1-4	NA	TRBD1	CSARDIGGQGTSVNEKLFF	TGCAGTGCTAGAGATATTGGGGGACAGGGGACCTCCGTAAATGAAAAACTGTTTTTT
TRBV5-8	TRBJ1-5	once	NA	CASSPGTNFNQPQHF	TGTGCCAGCAGCCCCGGGACAAACTTCAATCAGCCCCAGCATTTT
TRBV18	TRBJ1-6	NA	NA	CASSPRGEPLHF	TGTGCCAGCTCACCTCGAGGGGAGCCCCTCCACTTT
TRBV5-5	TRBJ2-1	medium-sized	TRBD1	CASSLRDSRSYNEQFF	TGTGCCAGCAGCTTAAGGGACAGCCGCTCCTACAATGAGCAGTTCTTC
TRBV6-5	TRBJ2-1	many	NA	CASSYSNRRDEQFF	TGTGCCAGCAGTTACTCTAACCGAAGGGATGAGCAGTTCTTC
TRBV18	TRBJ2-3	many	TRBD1	CASSLGTGFGDTQYF	TGTGCCAGCTCCCTGGGGACAGGGTTTGGAGATACGCAGTATTTT
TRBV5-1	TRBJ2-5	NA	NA	CASNLGSSQETQYF	TGCGCCAGCAATCTCGGCAGCTCCCAAGAGACCCAGTACTTC
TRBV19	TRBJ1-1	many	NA	CASSRGAGDPATFF	TGTGCCAGTAGTAGAGGGGCAGGGGATCCCGCCACTTTCTTT
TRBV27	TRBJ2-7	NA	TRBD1	CASTSGTGHEQYF	TGTGCCAGCACTTCCGGGACAGGGCACGAGCAGTACTTC
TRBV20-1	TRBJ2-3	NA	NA	CSPILGSTDTQYF	TGCAGTCCGATTTTGGGGAGCACAGATACGCAGTATTTT
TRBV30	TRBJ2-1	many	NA	CAWSVGLYNEQFF	TGTGCCTGGAGTGTTGGCCTGTACAATGAGCAGTTCTTC
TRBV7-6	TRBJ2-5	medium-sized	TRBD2	CASSSAGTSGVRVETQYF	TGTGCCAGCAGCAGCGCCGGGACTAGCGGGGTGAGGGTGGAGACCCAGTACTTC
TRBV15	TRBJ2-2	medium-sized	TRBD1	CATSRDLGQGTGELFF	TGTGCCACCAGCAGAGACCTGGGACAGGGCACCGGGGAGCTGTTTTTT
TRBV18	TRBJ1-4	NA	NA	CASSLTDEKLFF	TGTGCCAGCTCGCTGACAGATGAAAAACTGTTTTTT